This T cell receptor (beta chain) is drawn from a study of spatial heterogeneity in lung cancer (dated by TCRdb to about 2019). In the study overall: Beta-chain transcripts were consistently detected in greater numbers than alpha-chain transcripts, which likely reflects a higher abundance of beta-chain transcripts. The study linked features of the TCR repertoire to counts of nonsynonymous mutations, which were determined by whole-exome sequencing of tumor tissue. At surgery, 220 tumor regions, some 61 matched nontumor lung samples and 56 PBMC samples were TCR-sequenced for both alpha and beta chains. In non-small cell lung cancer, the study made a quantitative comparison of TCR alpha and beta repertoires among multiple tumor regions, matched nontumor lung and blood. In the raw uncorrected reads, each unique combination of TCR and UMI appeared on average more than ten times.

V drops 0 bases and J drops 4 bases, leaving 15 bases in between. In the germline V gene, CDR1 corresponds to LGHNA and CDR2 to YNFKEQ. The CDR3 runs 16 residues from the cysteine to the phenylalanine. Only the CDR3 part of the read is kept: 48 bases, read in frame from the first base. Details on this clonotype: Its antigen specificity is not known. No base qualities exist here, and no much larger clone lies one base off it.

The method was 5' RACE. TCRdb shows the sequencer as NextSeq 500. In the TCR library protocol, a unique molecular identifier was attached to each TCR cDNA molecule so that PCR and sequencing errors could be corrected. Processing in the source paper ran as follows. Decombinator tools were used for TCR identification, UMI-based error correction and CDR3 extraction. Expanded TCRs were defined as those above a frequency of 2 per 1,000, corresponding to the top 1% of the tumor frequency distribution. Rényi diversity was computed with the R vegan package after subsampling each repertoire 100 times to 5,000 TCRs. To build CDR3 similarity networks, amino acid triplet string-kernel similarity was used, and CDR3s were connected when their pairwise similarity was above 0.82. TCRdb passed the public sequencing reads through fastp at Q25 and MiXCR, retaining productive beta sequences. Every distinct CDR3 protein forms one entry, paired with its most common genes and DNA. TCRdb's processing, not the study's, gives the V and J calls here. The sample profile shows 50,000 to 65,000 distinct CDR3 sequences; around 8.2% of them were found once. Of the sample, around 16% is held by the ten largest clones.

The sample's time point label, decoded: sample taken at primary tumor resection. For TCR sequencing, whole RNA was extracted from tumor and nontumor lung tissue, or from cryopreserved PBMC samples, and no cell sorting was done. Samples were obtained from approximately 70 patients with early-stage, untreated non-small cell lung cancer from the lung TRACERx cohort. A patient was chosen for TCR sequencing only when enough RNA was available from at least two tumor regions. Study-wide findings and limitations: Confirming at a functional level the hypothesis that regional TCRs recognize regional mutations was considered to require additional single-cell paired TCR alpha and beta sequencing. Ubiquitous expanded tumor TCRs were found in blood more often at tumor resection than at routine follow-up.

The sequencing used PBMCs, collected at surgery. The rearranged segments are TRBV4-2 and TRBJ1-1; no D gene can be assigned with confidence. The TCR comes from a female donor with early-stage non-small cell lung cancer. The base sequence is TGTGCCAGCAGCCAAGATCGAGGACGGAGAGTCACTGAAGCTTTCTTT. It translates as CASSQDRGRRVTEAFF.